This TCR beta chain is from a study of CD8 T cells in cerebrospinal fluid in Alzheimer's disease. General study findings and limits: Patients with mild cognitive impairment or Alzheimer's disease had a larger top CSF clone percentage than controls.

CDR1 and CDR2 from the germline V gene are MNHNY and SVGAGI (reference sequence). CDR3 length: 13 amino acids. By frequency, this clonotype registers medium-sized. The antigen remains unidentified. 10X single-cell V(D)J and 5' gene-expression libraries profiled CSF cells. TCRdb reanalyzed the 10x single-cell sequencing reads, giving one entry per CDR3 protein sequence and no DNA. This table holds about 1,000 distinct CDR3 sequences. This TCR came from a human donor in good health. The V gene is TRBV6-6, the J gene TRBJ1-1; without DNA, the TCRdb call of TRBD1 cannot be checked. The sample was cerebrospinal fluid. This CDR3 is CASTRGINTEAFF.